The clone carrying this T cell receptor beta chain was seen repeatedly, ten times or more. What it binds is unknown. Libraries of TCR beta came from quantitative 5'-RACE with molecular barcodes. TCRdb passed the 5' RACE reads through MiXCR, listing each CDR3 protein once. The table records some 250,000 distinct CDR3 sequences, 8% to 9.5% of them present only once. This sample was included in a study of CD8 T cells in ankylosing spondylitis. With 6 bases removed from V and 6 bases from J, the gap between germline ends came to 20 bases. The length of the CDR3 is 16 residues. Whole-study findings and limits: Reported data indicate significant enrichment of disease-linked clones within matched ankylosing spondylitis synovial fluid. One TCR beta motif, made up of roughly eight highly homologous variants, appeared characteristic of ankylosing spondylitis blood.

The sequencing sample was made of blood, either unsorted or a sorted T cell fraction (not recorded which). This TCR derives from a male donor with ankylosing spondylitis or in good health (not recorded which). The rearrangement joins TRBV12-3 or TRBV12-4 to TRBJ1-4, with a tentative D call TRBD1 (5 bases). The CDR3 loop is CASSLSRAQGDEKLFF. The DNA for the CDR3 is TGTGCCAGCAGCCTGTCCCGGGCTCAGGGAGATGAAAAACTGTTTTTT.